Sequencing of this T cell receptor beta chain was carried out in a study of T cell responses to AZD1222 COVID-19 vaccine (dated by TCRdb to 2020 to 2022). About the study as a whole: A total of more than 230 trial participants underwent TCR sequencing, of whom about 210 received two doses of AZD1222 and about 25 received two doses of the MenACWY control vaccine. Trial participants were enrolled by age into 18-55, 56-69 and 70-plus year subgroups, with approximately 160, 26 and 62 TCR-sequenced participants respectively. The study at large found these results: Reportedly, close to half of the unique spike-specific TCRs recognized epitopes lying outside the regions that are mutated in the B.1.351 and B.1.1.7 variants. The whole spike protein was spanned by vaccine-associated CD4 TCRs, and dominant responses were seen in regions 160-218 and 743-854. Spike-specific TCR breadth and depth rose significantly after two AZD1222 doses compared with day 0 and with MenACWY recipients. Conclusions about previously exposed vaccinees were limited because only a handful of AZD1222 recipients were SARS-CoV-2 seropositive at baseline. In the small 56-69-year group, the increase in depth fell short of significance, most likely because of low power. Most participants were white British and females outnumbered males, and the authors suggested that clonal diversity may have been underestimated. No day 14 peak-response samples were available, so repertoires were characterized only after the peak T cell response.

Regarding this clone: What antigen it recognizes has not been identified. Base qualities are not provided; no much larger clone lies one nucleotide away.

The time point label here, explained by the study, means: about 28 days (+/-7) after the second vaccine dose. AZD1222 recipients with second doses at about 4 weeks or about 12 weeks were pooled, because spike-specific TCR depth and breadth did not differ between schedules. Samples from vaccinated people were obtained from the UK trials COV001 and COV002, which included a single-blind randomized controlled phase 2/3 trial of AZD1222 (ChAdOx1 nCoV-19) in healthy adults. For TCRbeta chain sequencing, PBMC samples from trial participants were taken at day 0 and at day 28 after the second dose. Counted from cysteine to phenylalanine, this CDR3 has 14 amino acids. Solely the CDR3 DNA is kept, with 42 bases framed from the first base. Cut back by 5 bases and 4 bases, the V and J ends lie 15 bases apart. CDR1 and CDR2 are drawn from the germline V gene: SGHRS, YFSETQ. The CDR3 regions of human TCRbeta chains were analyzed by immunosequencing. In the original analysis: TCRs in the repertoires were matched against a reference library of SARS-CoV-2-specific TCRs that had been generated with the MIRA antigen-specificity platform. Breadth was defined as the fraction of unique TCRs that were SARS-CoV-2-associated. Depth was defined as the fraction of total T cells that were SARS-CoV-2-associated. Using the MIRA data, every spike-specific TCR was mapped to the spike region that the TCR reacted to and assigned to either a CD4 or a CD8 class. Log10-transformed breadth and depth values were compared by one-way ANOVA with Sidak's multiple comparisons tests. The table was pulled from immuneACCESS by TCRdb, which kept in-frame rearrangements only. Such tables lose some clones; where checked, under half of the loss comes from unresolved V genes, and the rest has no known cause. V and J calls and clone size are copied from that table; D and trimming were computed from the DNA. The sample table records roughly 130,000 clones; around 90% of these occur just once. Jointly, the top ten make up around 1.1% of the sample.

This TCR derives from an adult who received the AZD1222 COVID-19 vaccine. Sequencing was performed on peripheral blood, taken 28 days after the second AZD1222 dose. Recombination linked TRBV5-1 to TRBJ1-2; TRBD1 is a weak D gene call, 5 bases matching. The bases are TGCGCCAGCAGGGGGGTCCCTCAGGGCTATGGCTACACCTTC. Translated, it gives CASRGVPQGYGYTF.